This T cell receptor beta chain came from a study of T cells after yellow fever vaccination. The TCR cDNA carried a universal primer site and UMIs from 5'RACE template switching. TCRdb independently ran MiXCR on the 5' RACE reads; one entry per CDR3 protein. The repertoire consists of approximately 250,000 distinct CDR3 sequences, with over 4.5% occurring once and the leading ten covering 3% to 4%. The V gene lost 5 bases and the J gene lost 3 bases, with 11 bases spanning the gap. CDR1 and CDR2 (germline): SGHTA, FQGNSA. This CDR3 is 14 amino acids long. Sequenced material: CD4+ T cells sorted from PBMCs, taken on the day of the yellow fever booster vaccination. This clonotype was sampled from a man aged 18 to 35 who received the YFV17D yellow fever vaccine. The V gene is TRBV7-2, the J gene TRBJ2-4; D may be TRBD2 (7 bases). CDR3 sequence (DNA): TGTGCCAGCAGCCCCGGGGGGCGCAAAAACATTCAGTACTTC. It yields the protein CASSPGGRKNIQYF.